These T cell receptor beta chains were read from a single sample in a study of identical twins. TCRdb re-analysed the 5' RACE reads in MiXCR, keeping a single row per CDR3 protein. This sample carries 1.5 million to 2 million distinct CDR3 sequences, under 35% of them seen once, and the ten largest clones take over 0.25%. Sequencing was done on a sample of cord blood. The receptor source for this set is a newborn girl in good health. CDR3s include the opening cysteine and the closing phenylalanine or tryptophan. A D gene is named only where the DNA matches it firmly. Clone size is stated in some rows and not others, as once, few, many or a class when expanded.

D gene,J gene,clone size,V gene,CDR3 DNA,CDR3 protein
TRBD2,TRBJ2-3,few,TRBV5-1,TGCGCCAGCAGCTTGGGTAGCGGGGGGGACAGGTTCACAGATACGCAGTATTTT,CASSLGSGGDRFTDTQYF
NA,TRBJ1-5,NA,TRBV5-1,TGCGCCAGCAGCCCAGAGATGGGGCGCAATCAGCCCCAGCATTTT,CASSPEMGRNQPQHF
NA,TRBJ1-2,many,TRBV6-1,TGTGCCAGCAGTGAAGCGGTTGGCTACACCTTC,CASSEAVGYTF
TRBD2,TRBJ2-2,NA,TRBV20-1,TGCAGTGCTAGAGATTGGGGTACTAGCGGGAGCCGCGGAACCGGGGAGCTGTTTTTT,CSARDWGTSGSRGTGELFF
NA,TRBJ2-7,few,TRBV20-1,TGCAGTGCTACCGAGTACGAGCAGTACTTC,CSATEYEQYF
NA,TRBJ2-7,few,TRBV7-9,TGTGCCAGCAGCTTATCAAGTCTATCCTACGAGCAGTACTTC,CASSLSSLSYEQYF
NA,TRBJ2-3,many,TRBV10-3,TGTGCCATCGGGCGGGCTCCTAGCACAGATACGCAGTATTTT,CAIGRAPSTDTQYF
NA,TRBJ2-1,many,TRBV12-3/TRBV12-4,TGTGCCAGCAGTTGGAGCCGCCCCCATGAGCAGTTCTTC,CASSWSRPHEQFF
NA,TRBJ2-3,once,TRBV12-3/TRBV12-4,TGTGCCAGCAGTTGGACCTCTGGGATTAGCACAGATGCGCAGTATTTT,CASSWTSGISTDAQYF
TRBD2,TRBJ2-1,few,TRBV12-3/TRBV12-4,TGTGCCAGCAGTTTCGTCGGGGGGTTACTGGAGTTCTTC,CASSFVGGLLEFF
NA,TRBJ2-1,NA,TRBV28,TGTGCCAGCAGTTACGCACTTACCAATGAGCAGTTCTTC,CASSYALTNEQFF
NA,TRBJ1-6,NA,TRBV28,TGTGCCAGCAGTACCGGGGTTAGAAATTCACCCCCCCACTTT,CASSTGVRNSPPHF
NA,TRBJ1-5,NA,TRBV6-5,TGTGCCAGCAGTCCGTATCAGCCCCAGCATTTT,CASSPYQPQHF
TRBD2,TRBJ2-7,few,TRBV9,TGTGCCAGCAGCTTCCGGACTAGCGGGGGGGCCGGGAACAATGAGCAGTACTTC,CASSFRTSGGAGNNEQYF
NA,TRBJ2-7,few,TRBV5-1,TGCGCCAGCAGCTTGACGGGACGAAGCCCCTACGAGCAGTACTTC,CASSLTGRSPYEQYF
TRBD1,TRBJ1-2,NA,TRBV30,TGTGCCTGGAGTGTAAGGGACAGGGGTCGATATGGCTACACCTTC,CAWSVRDRGRYGYTF
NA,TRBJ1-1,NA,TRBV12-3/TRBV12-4,TGTGCCACAAGGAGGCCCTCGGATGGCACTGAAGCTTTCTTT,CATRRPSDGTEAFF
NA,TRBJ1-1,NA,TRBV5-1,TGCGCCAGCAGCTTGGAGACAGCCGGTGGTGAAGCTTTCTTT,CASSLETAGGEAFF
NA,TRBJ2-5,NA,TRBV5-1,TGCGCCAGCAGCTTGGAGCCAGGCGGGTTAGAGACCCAGTACTTC,CASSLEPGGLETQYF
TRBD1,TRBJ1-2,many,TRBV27,TGTGCCAGCAGGCTGACAGGGGACTATGGCTACACCTTC,CASRLTGDYGYTF
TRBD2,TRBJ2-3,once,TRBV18,TGTGCCAGCTCACTACAGCGGGAGACCGCCCGCACAGATACGCAGTATTTT,CASSLQRETARTDTQYF
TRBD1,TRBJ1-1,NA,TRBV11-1,TGTGCCAGCAGCCCTCAAAACAGGGGGCGAGCGAACACTGAAGCTTTCTTT,CASSPQNRGRANTEAFF
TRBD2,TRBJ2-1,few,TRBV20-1,TGCAGTGCTAGAGATATTAGCGGGAGCTCCTACAATGAGCAGTTCTTC,CSARDISGSSYNEQFF
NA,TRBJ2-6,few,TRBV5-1,TGCGCCAGCAGCCACGTGGAGTTCTCTGGGGCCAACGTCCTGACTTTC,CASSHVEFSGANVLTF
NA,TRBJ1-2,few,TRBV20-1,TGCAGTGCTAGCCCCTTCTATGGCTACACCTTC,CSASPFYGYTF
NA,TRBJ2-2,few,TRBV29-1,TGCAGCGCTGGTCTGGGTGGAACCGGGGAGCTGTTTTTT,CSAGLGGTGELFF
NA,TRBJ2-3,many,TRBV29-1,TGCAGCGCAGTACCAGGGTCCACAGATACGCAGTATTTT,CSAVPGSTDTQYF
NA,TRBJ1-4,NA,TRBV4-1,TGCGCCAGCAGCCAAGGCCGGGTGCAGAATGAAAAACTGTTTTTT,CASSQGRVQNEKLFF
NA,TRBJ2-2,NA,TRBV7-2,TGTGCCAGCAGCTTCCGTAGGGGAACCGGGGAGCTGTTTTTT,CASSFRRGTGELFF
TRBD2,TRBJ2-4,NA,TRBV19,TGTGCCAGTAGTATACTAGCGGTAGCCAAAAACATTCAGTACTTC,CASSILAVAKNIQYF
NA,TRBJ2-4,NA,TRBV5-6,TGTGCCAGCAGCTTGGGGGCAGGGCAAAACATTCAGTACTTC,CASSLGAGQNIQYF
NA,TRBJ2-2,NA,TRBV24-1,TGTGCCACCAGTGATTCCGGTAGGGCCGACACCGGGGAGCTGTTTTTT,CATSDSGRADTGELFF
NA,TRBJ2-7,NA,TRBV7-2,TGTGCCAGCAGCTTATTCTCTATGGGGGAGCAGTACTTC,CASSLFSMGEQYF
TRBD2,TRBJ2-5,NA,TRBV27,TGTGCCAGCAGTTTTTTAGGGACTAGCGTCGGCGAGACCCAGTACTTC,CASSFLGTSVGETQYF
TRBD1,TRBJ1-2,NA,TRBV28,TGTGCCAGCAGTTTAGGCACAGGGGGCGGGAGCTACACCTTC,CASSLGTGGGSYTF
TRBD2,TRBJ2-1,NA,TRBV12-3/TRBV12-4,TGTGCCAGCAGTTTAGTTGCAGGTGGACTAGCGGGGTACAATGAGCAGTTCTTC,CASSLVAGGLAGYNEQFF
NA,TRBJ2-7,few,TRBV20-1,TGCAGTGCTAGAGATGATTGGCGGCACTACGAGCAGTACTTC,CSARDDWRHYEQYF
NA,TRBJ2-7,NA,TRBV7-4,TGTGCCAGCAGCTTAGTGTGCGATTACGAGCAGTACTTC,CASSLVCDYEQYF
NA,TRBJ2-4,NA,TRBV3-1,TGTGCCAGCAGCCAAAAGGGGGGAAACATTCAGTACTTC,CASSQKGGNIQYF